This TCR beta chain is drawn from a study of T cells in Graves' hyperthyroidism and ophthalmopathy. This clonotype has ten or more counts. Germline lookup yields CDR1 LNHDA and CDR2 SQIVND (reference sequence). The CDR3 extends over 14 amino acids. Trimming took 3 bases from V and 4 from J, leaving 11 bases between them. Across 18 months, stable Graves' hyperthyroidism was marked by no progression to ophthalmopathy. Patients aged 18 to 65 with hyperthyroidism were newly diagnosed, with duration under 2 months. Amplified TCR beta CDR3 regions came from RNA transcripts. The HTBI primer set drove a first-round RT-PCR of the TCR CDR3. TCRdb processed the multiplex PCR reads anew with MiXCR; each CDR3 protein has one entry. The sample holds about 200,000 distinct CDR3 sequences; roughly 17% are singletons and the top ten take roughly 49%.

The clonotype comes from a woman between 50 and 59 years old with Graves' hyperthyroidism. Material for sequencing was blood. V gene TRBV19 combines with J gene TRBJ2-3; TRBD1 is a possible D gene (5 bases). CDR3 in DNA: TGTGCCAGTAGTATCCAGGGTCGGTCAGATACGCAGTATTTT. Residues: CASSIQGRSDTQYF.